This TCR beta chain was identified during a study of CXCR3-negative and CXCR3-positive naive CD8 T cells. The study's findings and limits: Naive cells used TRBV-TRBJ genes in much the same way whether CXCR3-negative or CXCR3-positive; memory cells did not. Relative to memory CD8+ cells, whose diversity was much lower, both naive subsets had comparably high diversity. CXCR3-positive naive cells had TRB CDR3s that were more hydrophobic than CXCR3-negative naive cells had.

A note on this clonotype: Antigen unknown.

Within the CD8+ T cell compartment, naive cells were CD45RO-CCR7+CD27+CD95-. UMI-labeled 5' RACE yielded the TRB cDNA libraries. TCRdb reworked the 5' RACE reads into one entry per CDR3 protein, no DNA. This sample's table reports 100,000 to 150,000 distinct CDR3 sequences. CDR3 length: 11 amino acids. Germline V gives CDR1 SQVTM, CDR2 ANQGSEA. V is TRBV29-1 and J is TRBJ1-2; TCRdb lists TRBD1, though no DNA is available to test this call. Sequenced input: naive CXCR3- CD8+ T cells from blood. The subset here: CD45RO-CCR7+CD27+CD95- naive CD8+ T cells lacking CXCR3 (TNR3-). The clonotype comes from a human donor in good health. Some clones in this sample may be carry-over from other donors' samples. CDR3 in amino acids: CSARDNYGYTF.